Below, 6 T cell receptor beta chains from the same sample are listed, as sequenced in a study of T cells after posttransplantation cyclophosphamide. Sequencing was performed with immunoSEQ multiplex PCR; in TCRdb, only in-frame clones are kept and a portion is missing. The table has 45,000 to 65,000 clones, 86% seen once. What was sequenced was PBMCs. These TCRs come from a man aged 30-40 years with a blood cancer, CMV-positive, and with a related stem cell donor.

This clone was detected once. The chain's CDR3 is CASSLDQPQVYEQYF. The CDR3 DNA sequence: TGTGCCAGCAGCTTAGACCAACCTCAGGTTTACGAGCAGTACTTC. The chain has TRBV11-2 and TRBJ2-7; D is unclear. Germline CDR1 is SGHAT and CDR2 is FQNNGV. CDR3 length: 15 amino acids. V lost 0 bases and J 4 bases, leaving 13 bases between the germline ends.

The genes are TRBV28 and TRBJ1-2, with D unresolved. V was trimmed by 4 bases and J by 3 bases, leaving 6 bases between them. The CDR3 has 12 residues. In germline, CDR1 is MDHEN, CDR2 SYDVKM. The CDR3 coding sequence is TGTGCCAGCAGTTCGTCGGACTATGGCTACACCTTC. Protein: CASSSSDYGYTF.

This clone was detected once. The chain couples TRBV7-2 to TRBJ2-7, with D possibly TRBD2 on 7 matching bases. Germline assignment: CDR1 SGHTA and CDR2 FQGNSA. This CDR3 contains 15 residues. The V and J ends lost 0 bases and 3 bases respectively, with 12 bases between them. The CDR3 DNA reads TGTGCCAGCAGCTTAGCAGGGGGGGTCGACTACGAGCAGTACTTC. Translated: CASSLAGGVDYEQYF.

This CDR3 is CSVGGGRTFRHTEAFF. CDR3 DNA: TGCAGCGTCGGGGGGGGCAGGACATTCAGGCACACTGAAGCTTTCTTT. This chain links TRBV29-1 with TRBJ1-1; tentatively, D is TRBD1 (6 bases). Germline values: CDR1 SQVTM, CDR2 ANQGSEA. Trimming pared 6 bases from V and 3 bases from J, leaving 23 bases between. This CDR3 is built from 16 residues.

Written as DNA, the CDR3 is TGCGCCAGCAGCCAAGGTCCGGGACAGGTAGCACCTGAAGCTTTCTTT. Translating gives CASSQGPGQVAPEAFF. The rearrangement joins TRBV4-3 to TRBJ1-1; 8 bases are shared with TRBD1. V was pared by 1 base and J by 6 bases, with 10 bases of the junction left unmatched. The CDR3 covers 16 residues. Per the germline V gene, CDR1 is LGHNA and CDR2 is YSLEER.

DNA for the CDR3: TGTGCCTGGTCAGGGTCGGCTGCTTTCTTT. This translates into CAWSGSAAFF. The genes are TRBV30 and TRBJ1-1; maybe TRBD1 (5 bases). Germline loops: CDR1 GTSNPN, CDR2 SVGIG (reference sequence). The V end was cut by 5 bases, the J end by 11 bases, with 12 bases between. CDR3 length: 10 amino acids.